A single sample gave rise to the 23 T cell receptor beta chains below, sequenced in a study of T cell responses to AZD1222 COVID-19 vaccine. Only in-frame clones appear in the TCRdb table, and some are missing; sequencing was by immunoSEQ multiplex PCR. The data contain some 100,000 clones, 90% to 95% of them seen just once; the ten biggest clones take up approximately 3.1%. Material: peripheral blood, obtained 28 days after the second AZD1222 dose. These receptors came from an adult who received the AZD1222 COVID-19 vaccine.

The genes are TRBV6-5 and TRBJ1-2; no definite D call. The length of the CDR3 is 14 residues. CDR1 MNHEY and CDR2 SVGAGI come from the germline V gene. With 2 bases removed from V and 8 bases from J, the gap between germline ends came to 15 bases. CDR3 nucleotide sequence: TGTGCCAGCAGTTACGGCGGCAGCGTCTGGGGCTACACCTTC. Its protein product is CASSYGGSVWGYTF.

The chain recombines TRBV4-1 with TRBJ1-4, with D possibly TRBD1 on 6 matching bases. V gave up 0 bases and J gave up 5 bases, with 13 bases separating them. Germline assignment: CDR1 MGHRA and CDR2 YSYEKL. The CDR3 totals 16 residues. The chain's CDR3 is CASSQDPGHRNEKLFF. CDR3 nucleotide sequence: TGCGCCAGCAGCCAAGATCCGGGACACCGAAATGAAAAACTGTTTTTT.

V and J are TRBV4-2 and TRBJ2-5; D unresolved. This CDR3 is built from 12 residues. Germline V gene lookup returns CDR1 LGHNA and CDR2 YNFKEQ. Trimming cost V 0 bases and J 5 bases, with 4 bases left between them. The CDR3 DNA reads as TGTGCCAGCAGCCAAGAGCAGGAGACCCAGTACTTC. Amino acids: CASSQEQETQYF.

The chain combines TRBV5-1 with TRBJ1-2, with 9 positions matching TRBD1. Germline CDR1 reads SGHRS; CDR2 reads YFSETQ. J was trimmed by 4 bases and V by 4 bases; bases with no gene match: 2. The CDR3 is made up of 13 amino acids. The CDR3 is CASSPGQGYGYTF. The CDR3 region has the DNA TGCGCCAGCAGCCCGGGACAGGGCTATGGCTACACCTTC.

This clone was seen a single time. This chain uses TRBV10-3 with TRBJ2-1; D unresolved. Germline V gene sequence: CDR1 ENHRY, CDR2 SYGVKD. V gave up 2 bases and J gave up 2 bases, with 4 bases separating them. The CDR3 is made up of 13 amino acids. CDR3 sequence (DNA): TGTGCCATCAGTGAGATGGCCTACAATGAGCAGTTCTTC. This encodes CAISEMAYNEQFF.

This clone was seen only a few times. The J gene is TRBJ1-1, the V gene TRBV6-5; D perhaps matches TRBD1 (5 bases). CDR1 and CDR2 (germline): MNHEY, SVGAGI. The CDR3 is made up of 15 amino acids. Trimming left V 5 bases short and J 1 base short, with 14 bases between. The CDR3 DNA reads as TGTGCCAGCAGTAATTGGGACCGTTCGAACACTGAAGCTTTCTTT. Its protein product is CASSNWDRSNTEAFF.

The J gene is TRBJ2-6, the V gene TRBV3-1 (or the pseudogene TRBV3-2), with D maybe TRBD2 (5 bases). CDR3 length equals 17 residues. V lost 4 bases to trimming and J lost 0 bases, with 13 bases between them. Germline loops: CDR1 LGHDT, CDR2 YNNKEL (reference sequence). For the CDR3, the DNA is TGTGCCAGCAGCCCCGTGGAGGCGTTCTCTGGGGCCAACGTCCTGACTTTC. It yields the protein CASSPVEAFSGANVLTF.

The chain couples TRBV7-2 to TRBJ1-2; TRBD1 aligns across 7 bases. This CDR3 comprises 13 residues. The J segment lost 6 bases and the V segment lost 8 bases, leaving 9 bases of the junction unmatched. Germline lookup yields CDR1 SGHTA and CDR2 FQGNSA. The CDR3 DNA is TGTGCCAGCCGCCGGGAAGGGGGCCATGGCTACACCTTC. Translated, it gives CASRREGGHGYTF.

The chain carries TRBV5-6 and TRBJ1-5; tentatively, D is TRBD1 (6 bases). V was trimmed by 3 bases and J by 2 bases, leaving 12 bases between them. The germline gives CDR1 SGHDT, CDR2 YYEEEE. The CDR3 consists of 15 residues. DNA for the CDR3: TGTGCCAGCAGCTCCGTACAGGGTGGCAATCAGCCCCAGCATTTT. Its translation is CASSSVQGGNQPQHF.

The chain combines TRBV19 with TRBJ2-1; D uncertain. Germline CDR1 is LNHDA and CDR2 is SQIVND (reference sequence). The germline V and J ends were trimmed by 5 bases and 4 bases, with 9 bases remaining between them. CDR3 length: 13 residues. The DNA of the CDR3 is TGTGCCAGTAGTCTCGGCGGTTACAATGAGCAGTTCTTC. Its protein is CASSLGGYNEQFF.

The chain joins TRBV19 to TRBJ1-4; D unresolved. Trimming cost V 3 bases and J 5 bases, with 13 bases left between them. CDR1 and CDR2 (germline): LNHDA, SQIVND (reference sequence). This CDR3 contains 15 residues. For the CDR3, the DNA is TGTGCCAGTAGTATGGTCGGCAGCCAGAATGAAAAACTGTTTTTT. It specifies CASSMVGSQNEKLFF.

The gene calls are TRBV4-1 and TRBJ2-3; 10 bases match TRBD2. The CDR3 is made up of 17 amino acids. Germline CDR1 MGHRA, CDR2 YSYEKL. The V and J ends lost 0 bases and 2 bases, in that order; junction bases with no gene match: 5. CDR3 sequence reads: CASSQDRLAGATDTQYF. The CDR3, as DNA: TGCGCCAGCAGCCAAGATAGGCTAGCGGGGGCCACAGATACGCAGTATTTT.

V usage is TRBV28 and J usage is TRBJ1-6; 8 bases are shared with TRBD1. The CDR3 extends over 15 amino acids. Per germline, CDR1 MDHEN and CDR2 SYDVKM. The J segment lost 10 bases and the V segment lost 7 bases, leaving 12 bases of the junction unmatched. The CDR3 sequence: CASTPGTGKGSPLHF. CDR3 coding DNA: TGTGCCAGCACCCCTGGGACAGGAAAAGGATCACCCCTCCACTTT.

This clone was seen a single time. The V gene is TRBV5-6, the J gene TRBJ1-2; tentatively, D is TRBD1 (6 bases). Germline-derived CDR1 and CDR2 are SGHDT and YYEEEE. This CDR3 contains 17 residues. Trimming stripped 0 bases from V and 2 bases from J, with 17 bases between. This chain's CDR3 is CASSLDTGPRGNYGYTF. CDR3 nucleotide sequence: TGTGCCAGCAGCTTGGATACAGGGCCGAGAGGAAACTATGGCTACACCTTC.

This rearrangement joins TRBV7-3 to TRBJ2-1, with a tentative D call TRBD2 (5 bases). Germline loops: CDR1 SGHTA, CDR2 FQGTGA. V gave up 4 bases and J gave up 10 bases, with 17 bases separating them. The CDR3 spans 14 residues. In DNA, the CDR3 is TGTGCCAGCAGCTCCCCCAGCGAGGGTGGGGAGCAGTTCTTC. Translation: CASSSPSEGGEQFF.

CDR3 in amino acids: CASTLDPGGKLFF. The DNA of the CDR3 is TGTGCCAGCACCCTCGACCCTGGGGGAAAACTGTTTTTT. This chain connects TRBV28 to TRBJ1-4, with D perhaps matching TRBD1 (5 bases). Trimming shortened V by 7 bases and J by 10 bases, and 16 bases separated the two germline ends. CDR1 is MDHEN and CDR2 is SYDVKM in the germline V gene. This CDR3 is built from 13 residues. The complete variable domain, with remaining parts taken from reference TRBV28 and TRBJ1-4, reads DVKVTQSSRYLVKRTGEKVFLECVQDMDHENMFWYRQDPGLGLRLIYFSYDVKMKEKGDIPEGYSVSREKKERFSLILESASTNQTSMYLCASTLDPGGKLFFGSGTQLSVL.

The chain uses TRBV6-6 and TRBJ1-1; D might be TRBD1 (6 bases). CDR3 length equals 11 residues. Looked up from germline, CDR1 is MNHNY and CDR2 is SVGAGI (reference sequence). CDR3 sequence reads: CVCGTHTEAFF. As DNA, the CDR3 is TGTGTTTGTGGGACACACACTGAAGCTTTCTTT.

V is TRBV28 and J is TRBJ1-1; weak D call: TRBD1 (6 bases). The CDR3 has 13 residues. Germline V gene lookup returns CDR1 MDHEN and CDR2 SYDVKM. V was pared by 4 bases and J by 5 bases, with 11 bases between. The CDR3 reads CASSSPGDTEAFF. CDR3 sequence (DNA): TGTGCCAGCAGTTCGCCAGGGGATACTGAAGCTTTCTTT.

This clone showed up just once. The V and J genes are TRBV28 and TRBJ1-5, with 10 bases matching TRBD1. CDR1 and CDR2 (germline): MDHEN, SYDVKM. The CDR3 has 16 amino acids. Germline trimming cut 2 bases from V and 2 bases from J; bases unmatched to any gene: 3. The CDR3: CASSLGTGVGNQPQHF. CDR3 DNA sequence: TGTGCCAGCAGTTTAGGGACAGGGGTGGGCAATCAGCCCCAGCATTTT. The complete variable domain, with remaining parts taken from reference TRBV28 and TRBJ1-5, reads DVKVTQSSRYLVKRTGEKVFLECVQDMDHENMFWYRQDPGLGLRLIYFSYDVKMKEKGDIPEGYSVSREKKERFSLILESASTNQTSMYLCASSLGTGVGNQPQHFGDGTRLSIL.

This clone is a singleton in its sample. The chain is built from TRBV6-5 and TRBJ2-4, with a weak D call TRBD1 (6 bases). The CDR3 runs to 14 residues. Trimming took off 6 bases at V and 3 bases at J, with 12 bases between the two ends. The germline CDR1 and CDR2 sequences are MNHEY and SVGAGI. CDR3 nucleotides: TGTGCCAGCAGACAGGGTGGTGACAAAAACATTCAGTACTTC. Translated: CASRQGGDKNIQYF.

The rearrangement uses TRBV3-1 (or the pseudogene TRBV3-2) and TRBJ2-2, with 12 bases identical to TRBD2. Trimming cost V 4 bases and J 8 bases; bases outside gene matches: 5. The CDR3 spans 15 residues. The germline V gene has CDR1 LGHDT and CDR2 YNNKEL (reference sequence). The CDR3, as DNA: TGTGCCAGCAGCCTTGGACTAGCGGGGCCAGGGGAGCTGTTTTTT. It specifies CASSLGLAGPGELFF.

The chain couples TRBV4-3 to TRBJ1-6; 8 bases map to TRBD1. Trimming took 1 base from V and 10 from J; bases not matched to a gene: 9. Germline CDR1 is LGHNA and CDR2 is YSLEER. The CDR3 covers 16 residues. The CDR3 DNA follows: TGCGCCAGCAGCCAAGCACAAGACAGGGGTTTCTCACCCCTCCACTTT. Its protein product is CASSQAQDRGFSPLHF.

The V call is TRBV6-6, the J call TRBJ1-3; D gene uncertain. CDR1 and CDR2 from the germline V gene are MNHNY and SVGAGI (reference sequence). V was pared by 1 base and J by 2 bases, with 6 bases between. The CDR3 sequence is 14 residues long. The CDR3 bases are TGTGCCAGCAGTTACTTCACCCCTGGAAACACCATATATTTT. This translates into CASSYFTPGNTIYF.